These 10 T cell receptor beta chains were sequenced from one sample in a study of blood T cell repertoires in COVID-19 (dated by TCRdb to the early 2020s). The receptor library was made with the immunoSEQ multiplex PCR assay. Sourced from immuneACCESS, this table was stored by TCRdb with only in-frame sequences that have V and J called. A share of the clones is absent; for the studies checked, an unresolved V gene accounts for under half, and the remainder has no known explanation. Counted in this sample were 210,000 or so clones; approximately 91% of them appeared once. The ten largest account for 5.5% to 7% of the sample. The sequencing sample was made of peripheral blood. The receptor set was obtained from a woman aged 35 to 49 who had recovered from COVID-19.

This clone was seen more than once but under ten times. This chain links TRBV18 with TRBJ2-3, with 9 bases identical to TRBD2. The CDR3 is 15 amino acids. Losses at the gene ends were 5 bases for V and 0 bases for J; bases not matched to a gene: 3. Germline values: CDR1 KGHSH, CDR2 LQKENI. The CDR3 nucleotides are TGTGCCAGCTCATCGGGACTAGCTAGCACAGATACGCAGTATTTT. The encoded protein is CASSSGLASTDTQYF.

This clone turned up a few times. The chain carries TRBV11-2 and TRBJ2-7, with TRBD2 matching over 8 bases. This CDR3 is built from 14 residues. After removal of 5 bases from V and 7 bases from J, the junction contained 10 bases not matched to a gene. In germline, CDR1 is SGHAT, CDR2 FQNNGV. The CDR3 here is CASSPGGGVYEQYF. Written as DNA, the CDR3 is TGTGCCAGCAGCCCGGGGGGGGGAGTATATGAGCAGTACTTC.

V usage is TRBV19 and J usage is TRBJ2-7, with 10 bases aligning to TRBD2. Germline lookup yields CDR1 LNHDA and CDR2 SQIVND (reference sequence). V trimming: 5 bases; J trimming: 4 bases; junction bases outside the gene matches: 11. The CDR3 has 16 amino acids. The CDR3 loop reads CASSSSGLAEKYEQYF. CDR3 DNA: TGTGCCAGTAGTTCAAGCGGACTAGCGGAAAAATACGAGCAGTACTTC.

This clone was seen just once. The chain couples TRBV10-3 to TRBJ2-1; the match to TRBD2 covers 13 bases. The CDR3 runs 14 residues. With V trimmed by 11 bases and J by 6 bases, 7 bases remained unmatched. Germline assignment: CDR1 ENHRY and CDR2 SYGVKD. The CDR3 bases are TGTGCCGCCGGGACTAGCGGGAATACCAATGAGCAGTTCTTC. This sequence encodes CAAGTSGNTNEQFF.

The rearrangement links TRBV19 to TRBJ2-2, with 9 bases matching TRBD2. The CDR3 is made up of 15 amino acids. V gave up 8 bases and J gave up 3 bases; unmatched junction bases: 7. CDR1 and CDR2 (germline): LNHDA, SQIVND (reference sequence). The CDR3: CASCLAGSDTGELFF. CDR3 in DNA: TGTGCCAGTTGTCTAGCGGGATCGGACACCGGGGAGCTGTTTTTT. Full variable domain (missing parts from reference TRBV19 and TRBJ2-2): DGGITQSPKYLFRKEGQNVTLSCEQNLNHDAMYWYRQDPGQGLRLIYYSQIVNDFQKGDIAEGYSVSREKKESFPLTVTSAQKNPTAFYLCASCLAGSDTGELFFGEGSRLTVL.

The CDR3 bases are TGCGCCAGCAGTACAGGACAGGCGAACACCGGGGAGCTGTTTTTT. It yields the protein CASSTGQANTGELFF. The chain has TRBV5-1 and TRBJ2-2, with 7 nucleotides matching TRBD1. The ends lost 5 bases at V and 0 bases at J; junction bases unmatched: 4. The CDR3 is made up of 15 amino acids. The germline CDR1 and CDR2 sequences are SGHRS and YFSETQ.

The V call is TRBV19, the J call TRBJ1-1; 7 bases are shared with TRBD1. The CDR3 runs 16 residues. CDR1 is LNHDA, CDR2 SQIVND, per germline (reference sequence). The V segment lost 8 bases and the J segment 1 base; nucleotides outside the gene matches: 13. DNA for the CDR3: TGTGCCAGTCTACCCAGTTCCAACAGGGGGAACACTGAAGCTTTCTTT. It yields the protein CASLPSSNRGNTEAFF.

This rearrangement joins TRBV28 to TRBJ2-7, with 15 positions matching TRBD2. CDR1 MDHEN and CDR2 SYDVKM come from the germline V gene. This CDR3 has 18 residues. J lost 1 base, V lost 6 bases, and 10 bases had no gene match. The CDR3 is CASSLGLAGGPVSYEQYF. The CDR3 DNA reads TGTGCCAGCAGCCTAGGACTAGCGGGAGGGCCGGTGTCCTACGAGCAGTACTTC.

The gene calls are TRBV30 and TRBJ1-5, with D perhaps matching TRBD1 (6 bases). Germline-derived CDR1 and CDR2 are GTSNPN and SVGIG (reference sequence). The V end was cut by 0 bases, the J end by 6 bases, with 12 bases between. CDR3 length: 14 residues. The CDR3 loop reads CAWSVGAVTQPQHF. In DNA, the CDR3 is TGTGCCTGGAGTGTGGGGGCGGTTACTCAGCCCCAGCATTTT.

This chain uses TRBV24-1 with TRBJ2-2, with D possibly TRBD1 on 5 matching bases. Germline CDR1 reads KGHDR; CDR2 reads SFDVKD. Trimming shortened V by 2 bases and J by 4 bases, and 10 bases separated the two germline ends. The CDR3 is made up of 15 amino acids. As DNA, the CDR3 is TGTGCCACCAGTGATTCCAGGGATTTCACCGGGGAGCTGTTTTTT. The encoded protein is CATSDSRDFTGELFF.